This T cell receptor beta chain comes out of a study of T cell responses to AZD1222 COVID-19 vaccine. A remark on this clone: Antigen specificity is unknown.

Per the germline V gene, CDR1 is LNHDA and CDR2 is SQIVND (reference sequence). The CDR3 is 13 residues long. The V end was cut by 5 bases, the J end by 4 bases, with 11 bases between. Sequencing used immunoSEQ multiplex PCR; TCRdb keeps in-frame clones, though not all of them. In the table there are 120,000 or so clones, 80% to 95% of which are singletons. Points from the study as a whole: Only a handful of AZD1222 recipients, roughly six in all, had baseline seropositivity. Compared with day 0, the breadth and depth of the Spike-specific TCR repertoire rose significantly after two doses of AZD1222. In a largely white British group with more females than males, clonal diversity was possibly underestimated.

The sample consisted of peripheral blood, taken on day 0 of AZD1222 vaccination. The chain links TRBV19 to TRBJ1-2; no definite D call. The receptor was derived from an adult in good health. CDR3 sequence: CASSPSIGYGYTF. The CDR3 DNA is TGTGCCAGTAGTCCCAGCATAGGCTATGGCTACACCTTC.